The 18 T cell receptor beta chains below come from one sample, sequenced in a study of post-analysis software for immune sequencing data. Notes on the study in general: Patients had higher frequencies than controls of about five TRBV segments, including TRBV5-6, TRBV5-1 and TRBV20-1.

What these receptors recognize is not known. Each TCR beta cDNA library carried unique molecular identifiers. TCRdb itself ran the PCR reads through MiXCR, one entry per CDR3 protein. The sample has around 400,000 distinct CDR3 sequences; 30% to 40% are singletons. What was sequenced was blood. The receptors were sampled from a girl aged 2-10 years with multiple sclerosis.

This sequence joins TRBV11-1 and TRBJ2-1, with D tentatively TRBD2 (6 bases). Germline CDR1 is SGHAT and CDR2 is FQDESV (reference sequence). With 1 base removed from V and 0 bases from J, the gap between germline ends came to 28 bases. The CDR3 contains 22 residues. The CDR3 sequence: CASSLVRGTAAGLPSSYNEQFF. The CDR3 region has the DNA TGTGCCAGCAGCTTAGTTCGTGGGACCGCGGCGGGACTCCCCAGCTCCTACAATGAGCAGTTCTTC.

This clonotype came up a few times. The chain employs TRBV20-1 and TRBJ2-7, with D possibly matching TRBD2 (6 bases). Per the germline V gene, CDR1 is DFQATT and CDR2 is SNEGSKA (reference sequence). V was trimmed by 5 bases and J by 5 bases, leaving 22 bases between them. CDR3 length equals 15 residues. CDR3 amino acids: CSALRDRDPHNEQYF. The CDR3 DNA is TGCAGTGCTCTGCGGGACCGAGACCCCCACAACGAGCAGTACTTC.

This clonotype was found many times. The chain recombines TRBV24-1 with TRBJ2-6, with 7 bases identical to TRBD1. The CDR3 covers 17 residues. The V segment lost 2 bases and the J segment 4 bases; nucleotides outside the gene matches: 7. The V gene's germline CDR1 is KGHDR and CDR2 SFDVKD. The DNA for the CDR3 is TGTGCCACCAGTGATTCCTCTCAGGGGGACGGGGCCAACGTCCTGACTTTC. Translated: CATSDSSQGDGANVLTF.

Details on this clonotype: At one end, the junction sequence differs from germline, possibly due to a read error. V usage is TRBV25-1 and J usage is TRBJ2-2; 8 bases line up with TRBD1. Germline V lookup: CDR1 MGHDK, CDR2 SYGVNS. The CDR3 is 14 amino acids. The CDR3 DNA follows: TGTGCCAGATCAGGGGGCTCGAGCACCGGGGAGCGGTTTTTT. Its translation is CARSGGSSTGERFF.

In regard to this clonotype: One junction end does not reproduce the germline sequence, and a read error may be involved. The chain links TRBV7-9 to TRBJ2-7; D might be TRBD1 (6 bases). CDR1 is SEHNR, CDR2 FQNEAQ, per germline (reference sequence). The CDR3 contains 20 residues. The CDR3 DNA reads TGTGCCGGCAGCTTATCGTACGGTGGTAGCCCCAAGGGACATAGGTACGAGCAGTACTTC. Encoded protein: CAGSLSYGGSPKGHRYEQYF.

The sample holds many counts of this clonotype. V is TRBV29-1 and J is TRBJ2-5; D is perhaps TRBD1 (5 bases). The germline V and J ends were trimmed by 1 base and 1 base, with 13 bases remaining between them. The germline gives CDR1 SQVTM, CDR2 ANQGSEA. The CDR3 extends over 15 amino acids. This CDR3 is CSVEGPGRAQETQYF. CDR3 DNA: TGCAGCGTTGAAGGTCCCGGCAGGGCCCAAGAGACCCAGTACTTC.

The chain carries TRBV18 and TRBJ1-1; tentatively, D is TRBD1 (6 bases). The length of the CDR3 is 14 residues. Germline loops: CDR1 KGHSH, CDR2 LQKENI. Trimming pared 3 bases from V and 1 base from J, leaving 9 bases between. CDR3 in amino acids: CASSPQGWNTEAFF. The CDR3 nucleotides are TGTGCCAGCTCACCGCAGGGGTGGAACACTGAAGCTTTCTTT.

This clonotype was observed a handful of times. The chain carries TRBV20-1 and TRBJ1-2, with a tentative D call TRBD1 (5 bases). This CDR3 is 11 amino acids long. Germline V gene sequence: CDR1 DFQATT, CDR2 SNEGSKA (reference sequence). Deletions cut 4 bases from V and 4 bases from J, with 7 bases between. CDR3 amino acids: CSATGFYGYTF. CDR3 nucleotide sequence: TGCAGTGCTACAGGGTTCTATGGCTACACCTTC.

This clonotype has a single count. The chain combines TRBV6-6 with TRBJ2-7; 7 bases match TRBD1. After removal of 2 bases from V and 2 bases from J, the junction contained 6 bases not matched to a gene. CDR1 MNHNY and CDR2 SVGAGI come from the germline V gene (reference sequence). This CDR3 has 15 residues. The CDR3 DNA reads as TGTGCCAGCAGTTACGGGGACAGCCCTCCCTACGAGCAGTACTTC. Translated, it gives CASSYGDSPPYEQYF.

This clonotype has only a few counts. The chain employs TRBV5-1 and TRBJ2-5; D is unclear. This CDR3 has 12 amino acids. Looked up from germline, CDR1 is SGHRS and CDR2 is YFSETQ. Trimming took 6 bases from V and 5 from J, leaving 11 bases between them. CDR3 loop: CASTGVMETQYF. The CDR3 DNA reads as TGCGCCAGCACAGGTGTTATGGAGACCCAGTACTTC. Using reference TRBV5-1 and TRBJ2-5 for the parts outside the CDR3, the full variable domain is KAGVTQTPRYLIKTRGQQVTLSCSPISGHRSVSWYQQTPGQGLQFLFEYFSETQRNKGNFPGRFSGRQFSNSRSEMNVSTLELGDSALYLCASTGVMETQYFGPGTRLLVL.

The chain carries TRBV15 and TRBJ2-1; 15 nucleotides line up with TRBD2. J was trimmed by 7 bases and V by 0 bases; bases with no gene match: 7. Looked up from germline, CDR1 is LNHNV and CDR2 is YYDKDF (reference sequence). The length of the CDR3 is 18 residues. This chain's CDR3 is CATSRDRTSGRARNEQFF. The DNA of the CDR3 is TGTGCCACCAGCAGAGATCGGACTAGCGGGAGGGCCCGAAATGAGCAGTTCTTC.

This chain links TRBV7-6 with TRBJ2-3, with D perhaps TRBD2 (5 bases). Trimming took off 5 bases at V and 6 bases at J, with 18 bases between the two ends. The CDR3 runs to 15 residues. The germline CDR1 and CDR2 sequences are SGHVS and FNYEAQ. The CDR3 loop is CASSTAGALADTQYF. The DNA for the CDR3 is TGTGCCAGCAGCACCGCCGGTGCGCTAGCTGATACGCAGTATTTT.

J is TRBJ2-7 and V is TRBV7-9, with D unresolved. The length of the CDR3 is 12 residues. Per the germline V gene, CDR1 is SEHNR and CDR2 is FQNEAQ (reference sequence). V gave up 5 bases and J gave up 6 bases, with 11 bases separating them. CDR3 protein: CASSTHGTEQYF. CDR3 sequence (DNA): TGTGCCAGCAGCACCCACGGAACCGAGCAGTACTTC.

The gene calls are TRBV28 and TRBJ2-7; D is uncertain. This CDR3 contains 14 residues. Germline lookup yields CDR1 MDHEN and CDR2 SYDVKM. Between the trimmed V and J ends, which lost 1 base and 5 bases, there was a span of 12 bases. DNA of the CDR3: TGTGCCAGCAGTTTATCCTACCCCAATAACGAGCAGTACTTC. Protein: CASSLSYPNNEQYF.

This clonotype came up a few times. This rearrangement joins TRBV20-1 to TRBJ2-1, with 10 bases identical to TRBD2. Unmatched junction bases numbered 8, after V lost 3 bases and J lost 3 bases. CDR1 and CDR2 from the germline V gene are DFQATT and SNEGSKA (reference sequence). The CDR3 runs to 16 residues. The CDR3 spells CSASPLAGVLYNEQFF. The CDR3 DNA is TGCAGTGCTAGCCCCCTAGCGGGAGTACTCTACAATGAGCAGTTCTTC.

This chain connects TRBV28 to TRBJ2-7, with a possible D match to TRBD1 (6 bases). The CDR3 is made up of 16 amino acids. Germline values: CDR1 MDHEN, CDR2 SYDVKM. V lost 1 base to trimming and J lost 0 bases, with 13 bases between them. CDR3 DNA: TGTGCCAGCAGTTTATTCGGGCAGGGGCTCTCCTACGAGCAGTACTTC. Translated: CASSLFGQGLSYEQYF. Drawing the rest from reference TRBV28 and TRBJ2-7, the complete variable domain is DVKVTQSSRYLVKRTGEKVFLECVQDMDHENMFWYRQDPGLGLRLIYFSYDVKMKEKGDIPEGYSVSREKKERFSLILESASTNQTSMYLCASSLFGQGLSYEQYFGPGTRLTVT.

The CDR3 loop is CASRTPRTGQETQYF. The CDR3 nucleotides read TGTGCCAGCAGAACCCCCCGGACAGGGCAAGAGACCCAGTACTTC. V is TRBV28 and J is TRBJ2-5; TRBD1 matches 8 bases. After removal of 6 bases from V and 2 bases from J, the junction contained 8 bases not matched to a gene. CDR1 is MDHEN, CDR2 SYDVKM, per germline. The CDR3 spans 15 residues.

This chain joins TRBV7-2 and TRBJ2-7, with no clear D. CDR3 length: 14 residues. CDR1 is SGHTA, CDR2 FQGNSA, per germline. Trimming removed 1 base from V and 2 bases from J, with 9 bases in between. The CDR3 DNA reads as TGTGCCAGCAGCTTAGATTGGGTTACCTACGAGCAGTACTTC. This codes for CASSLDWVTYEQYF.